This entry is about one T cell receptor (beta chain). This entry belongs to a study of cytomegalovirus exposure and HLA in healthy donors. It was healthy bone marrow donors who served as donors. The CDR3 totals 16 residues. Germline CDR1 LNHNV, CDR2 YYDKDF (reference sequence). V lost 5 bases and J 0 bases, leaving 17 bases between the germline ends. Primers included in the PCR were 60 Vbeta and 13 Jbeta primers. Measured with immunoSEQ multiplex PCR; TCRdb has only the in-frame clones, and not every one. Of approximately 100,000 clones listed, 79% are singletons. Sequencing was performed on PBMCs. This TCR was recovered from a female donor in good health and CMV-seropositive. This chain joins TRBV15 and TRBJ2-7, with D possibly being TRBD2 (6 bases). The CDR3: CATSPRLADSSYEQYF. The CDR3 DNA reads TGTGCCACCAGCCCGAGATTAGCGGATTCCTCCTACGAGCAGTACTTC.